The T cell receptor (beta chain) under discussion was sequenced for a study of T cell repertoires in cytomegalovirus infection. Germline-derived CDR1 and CDR2 are SEHNR and FQNEAQ (reference sequence). Between the trimmed V and J ends, which lost 5 bases and 2 bases, there was a span of 19 bases. The CDR3 runs 16 residues. TCRdb called the reads again in MiXCR, with one record for every CDR3 protein. The repertoire holds about 440,000 distinct CDR3 sequences, with around 32% as singletons. The V and J genes are TRBV7-9 and TRBJ2-7; perhaps TRBD1 as D (6 bases). Sequencing was carried out using PBMCs. This clonotype was obtained from a human donor in good health (CMV status not recorded). Some clones in this sample may be carry-over from other donors' samples. The CDR3 loop is CASSTSSRTDTYEQYF. DNA for the CDR3: TGTGCCAGCAGCACCAGTAGCCGGACAGATACCTACGAGCAGTACTTC.